The entry below gives a single TCR beta chain sequence along with its context. Its antigen remains unidentified. Base qualities were left out, and no much larger clone turns up one base away. This sample was sequenced with an Illumina NovaSeq 6000. TCR cDNA was made using 5'RACE template switching, a step that added a universal primer site and unique molecular identifiers. Priming for cDNA synthesis came from both the TCR alpha and TCR beta constant segments. Two PCR steps were used to amplify libraries, with sample barcodes and sequencing adapters being added in the second step. Libraries were sequenced on Illumina HiSeq 2500 (2x100 bp) or NovaSeq (2x150 bp). In the paper's pipeline: MIGEC was used to demultiplex reads and collapse the reads into UMI consensus sequences, and MiXCR was used for V(D)J alignment. Clonotypes responding to the vaccine were identified with edgeR on replicate PBMC samples, with the criteria of FDR below 0.01 and a log2 fold change above 5 up to day 15. Each bulk clonotype was labeled CD4 or CD8 based on which sequenced repertoire, CD4 or CD8, contained the clonotype at higher abundance. TCRdb ran its own pipeline on the public reads, namely fastp trimming at Q25 and MiXCR clone calling, and kept in-frame beta chains. Every CDR3 protein is listed once, alongside the most common genes and DNA of its rows. These V and J calls are TCRdb output, not the study's own analysis. The sample records over 300,000 distinct CDR3 sequences, around 3.9% of which are singletons. The leading ten clones occupy 20% to 30% of the sample.

This specimen comes from a study of T cells after yellow fever vaccination (dated by TCRdb to the late 2010s). Concerning the study at large: The SMART-Seq v4 Ultra Low Input RNA kit was used to prepare libraries from fractions with low cell numbers. The cohort comprised two healthy male donors, one aged 18 to 30 and one aged 30 to 40 years. Bulk TCR alpha and beta repertoires were sequenced longitudinally to track T-cell clones before and after primary and booster YFV17D yellow fever vaccination. Bulk PBMC replicates and cell subsets were isolated from blood drawn at multiple timepoints before and after both primary and secondary immunization. Summary of the overall study and its limitations: Only a couple of donors were included in the study, so the extent to which the findings can be generalized is limited. A small fraction of clonotypes appeared in both the CD4 and CD8 compartments, likely as a result of convergent recombination. Most clones expanded after primary vaccination were re-detected after the booster (approximately 95% of CD4 and 80% to 90% of CD8), suggesting broad memory maintenance. The secondary T-cell response was found to be weaker but faster than the primary response, with a peak reached on day 5 rather than on day 15. Computational filtering was required because FACS-sorted repertoires could contain abundant contaminating clonotypes from the bulk population.

The intended sense of this specimen's treatment or condition label: live attenuated yellow fever vaccine strain. At every blood-draw timepoint, two biological replicates of bulk PBMCs were collected. A standard Ficoll-Paque protocol was used to isolate PBMCs from peripheral blood. RNA was extracted with TriZol from bulk PBMCs, CD4 and CD8 fractions, and dextramer-positive and dextramer-negative fractions. The germline V gene supplies CDR1 MNHEY and CDR2 SVGEGT. Its CDR3 holds 13 amino acids, cysteine through phenylalanine. CDR3 DNA only is kept here, 39 bases in frame from base 1. V lost 3 bases and J lost 5 bases; the stretch between them is 10 bases long.

The specimen was PBMCs, collected on the day of the yellow fever booster vaccination. The receptor was isolated from a man younger than 35 who received the YFV17D yellow fever vaccine. The rearrangement combines TRBV6-2 or TRBV6-3 with TRBJ1-1; the D gene identity is not certain. This receptor carries the CDR3 CASSYLRGTEAFF. The bases are TGTGCCAGCAGTTATCTTCGAGGAACTGAAGCTTTCTTT.